The 21 T cell receptor beta chains reported below all come from one sample, sequenced in a study of shared clonotypes between healthy human individuals. Profiled with immunoSEQ multiplex PCR; TCRdb holds only in-frame clones, not every one. The sample has millions of clones, approximately 94% seen once. Sequenced sample: naive CD4+ T cells sorted from blood. Subset denoted: CD45RA+ positively selected. These receptors were obtained from a young man in good health.

The V call is TRBV2, the J call TRBJ1-6; TRBD1 matches at 9 bases. CDR3 size: 15 residues. From germline, CDR1 is SNHLY and CDR2 FYNNEI. V lost 6 bases to trimming and J lost 7 bases; unmatched junction nucleotides: 7. This CDR3 reads CASRGTGFENSPLHF. The CDR3 bases are TGTGCCAGCAGGGGGACAGGGTTTGAGAATTCACCCCTCCACTTT.

The chain recombines TRBV12-5 with TRBJ2-1; 11 bases agree with TRBD1. V trimming: 9 bases; J trimming: 4 bases; junction bases outside the gene matches: 5. CDR3 length equals 14 residues. The germline CDR1 and CDR2 sequences are LGHNT and FRNRAP. As DNA, the CDR3 is TGTGCTAGCTCAGGACAGGGGGCTTACAATGAGCAGTTCTTC. It is translated as CASSGQGAYNEQFF.

The V and J genes are TRBV9 and TRBJ1-2; 7 nucleotides match TRBD1. The CDR3 contains 14 residues. The trim removed 4 bases at V and 2 bases at J, leaving 5 bases unmatched. The germline CDR1 and CDR2 sequences are SGDLS and YYNGEE. CDR3 nucleotides: TGTGCCAGCAGCACCCGACAGGGAAACTATGGCTACACCTTC. It encodes CASSTRQGNYGYTF.

The chain carries TRBV6-1 and TRBJ2-3, with D perhaps matching TRBD1 or TRBD2 (5 bases each). The CDR3 covers 16 residues. V dropped 3 bases and J dropped 1 base, with 14 bases sitting between them. Germline V gene sequence: CDR1 MNHNS, CDR2 SASEGT. The CDR3 loop is CASSDGTQRRTDTQYF. In nucleotides, the CDR3 is TGTGCCAGCAGTGACGGGACGCAAAGACGCACAGATACGCAGTATTTT.

The rearrangement joins TRBV19 to TRBJ1-2; D uncertain. The CDR3 totals 15 residues. Trimming pared 4 bases from V and 7 bases from J, leaving 19 bases between. CDR1 and CDR2 (germline): LNHDA, SQIVND (reference sequence). Here the CDR3 reads CASSTRRAEQAGYTF. The CDR3 coding sequence is TGTGCCAGTAGTACCCGCCGGGCAGAGCAAGCTGGCTACACCTTC.

V is TRBV5-6 and J is TRBJ2-2; 11 bases agree with TRBD1. Germline CDR1 reads SGHDT; CDR2 reads YYEEEE. This CDR3 is 17 amino acids long. With V trimmed by 4 bases and J by 5 bases, 10 bases remained unmatched. CDR3 DNA: TGTGCCAGCAGCCACCGGACAGGGGGCGTAAGGACCGGGGAGCTGTTTTTT. This gives the protein CASSHRTGGVRTGELFF.

The chain carries TRBV5-1 and TRBJ2-2, with D perhaps matching TRBD1 or TRBD2 (5 bases each). CDR3 length: 16 amino acids. Germline CDR1 SGHRS, CDR2 YFSETQ. Trimming stripped 0 bases from V and 1 base from J, with 10 bases between. The chain's CDR3 is CASSLGDRLNTGELFF. DNA for the CDR3: TGCGCCAGCAGCTTGGGGGACCGGTTGAACACCGGGGAGCTGTTTTTT.

This chain links TRBV9 with TRBJ2-1; 13 nucleotides match TRBD2. Germline values: CDR1 SGDLS, CDR2 YYNGEE. This CDR3 is built from 16 residues. V shed 4 bases, J shed 6 bases, and the junction held 7 bases outside the gene matches. The CDR3 DNA sequence: TGTGCCAGCAGCCGGACTAGCGGGAGATTCGGCAATGAGCAGTTCTTC. The encoded protein is CASSRTSGRFGNEQFF.

This clone was counted a single time. Other nucleotide sequences in the sample specify the same CDR3. This chain uses TRBV5-1 with TRBJ2-2; D tentatively reads TRBD1 or TRBD2 (5 bases each). The CDR3 runs to 15 residues. The V gene lost 4 bases and the J gene lost 1 base, with 11 bases spanning the gap. Germline V CDR1 and CDR2: SGHRS, YFSETQ. The CDR3 DNA is TGCGCCAGCAGCCTGGGGACGGTGAACACCGGGGAGCTGTTTTTT. The encoded protein is CASSLGTVNTGELFF. The full variable domain, its missing parts supplied by reference TRBV5-1 and TRBJ2-2, is KAGVTQTPRYLIKTRGQQVTLSCSPISGHRSVSWYQQTPGQGLQFLFEYFSETQRNKGNFPGRFSGRQFSNSRSEMNVSTLELGDSALYLCASSLGTVNTGELFFGEGSRLTVL.

The rearrangement joins TRBV11-2 to TRBJ2-5; a possible D gene is TRBD1 (5 bases). Germline V gene sequence: CDR1 SGHAT, CDR2 FQNNGV. The CDR3 is 15 amino acids. Trimming took off 1 base at V and 5 bases at J, with 14 bases between the two ends. CDR3 region: CASSLGTRAQETQYF. In nucleotides, the CDR3 is TGTGCCAGCAGCTTAGGAACCAGGGCCCAGGAGACCCAGTACTTC. Full variable domain (outside the CDR3, taken from reference TRBV11-2 and TRBJ2-5): EAGVAQSPRYKIIEKRQSVAFWCNPISGHATLYWYQQILGQGPKLLIQFQNNGVVDDSQLPKDRFSAERLKGVDSTLKIQPAKLEDSAVYLCASSLGTRAQETQYFGPGTRLLVL.

The V gene is TRBV5-1, the J gene TRBJ1-2; a weak D match, TRBD1 (5 bases). In germline, CDR1 is SGHRS, CDR2 YFSETQ. V lost 0 bases and J 7 bases, leaving 19 bases between the germline ends. The CDR3 is 16 residues long. The CDR3 DNA follows: TGCGCCAGCAGCTTGGTTTACGGAGACAGAACTGGTGGCTACACCTTC. It yields the protein CASSLVYGDRTGGYTF.

This chain connects TRBV9 to TRBJ2-7; possibly TRBD2 for D (6 bases). Trimming stripped 3 bases from V and 6 bases from J, with 13 bases between. The germline V gene encodes CDR1 SGDLS and CDR2 YYNGEE. The CDR3 has 13 amino acids. Here the CDR3 DNA reads TGTGCCAGCAGCGGATCGGGGGTGGGCGAGCAGTACTTC. Translating gives CASSGSGVGEQYF.

This chain connects TRBV5-1 to TRBJ2-7; the match to TRBD1 covers 12 bases. Germline CDR1 SGHRS, CDR2 YFSETQ. V lost 3 bases, J lost 1 base, and 17 bases stayed unmatched. This CDR3 has 20 residues. The CDR3 sequence is CASSWGPGTGGRRLSYEQYF. Here the CDR3 DNA reads TGCGCCAGCAGCTGGGGGCCCGGGACAGGGGGCCGTCGGTTGTCCTACGAGCAGTACTTC. Supplemented by reference TRBV5-1 and TRBJ2-7, the full variable domain reads KAGVTQTPRYLIKTRGQQVTLSCSPISGHRSVSWYQQTPGQGLQFLFEYFSETQRNKGNFPGRFSGRQFSNSRSEMNVSTLELGDSALYLCASSWGPGTGGRRLSYEQYFGPGTRLTVT.

The chain couples TRBV18 to TRBJ2-7; a weak D match, TRBD2 (5 bases). There are 15 residues in the CDR3. The V end was cut by 0 bases, the J end by 6 bases, with 15 bases between. The germline gives CDR1 KGHSH, CDR2 LQKENI. The CDR3 nucleotides read TGTGCCAGCTCACCACCGGGTTGGGAACTAGGCGAGCAGTACTTC. This gives the protein CASSPPGWELGEQYF.

This clone has just one count. V is TRBV7-2 and J is TRBJ2-2, with TRBD2 matching 12 bases. In germline, CDR1 is SGHTA, CDR2 FQGNSA. The CDR3 length is 18 residues. V was clipped by 5 bases and J by 4 bases; unmatched bases: 11. The CDR3 coding sequence is TGTGCCAGCAGCCAGCTTCCTAGCGGGAGGGCGGGCACCGGGGAGCTGTTTTTT. This codes for CASSQLPSGRAGTGELFF. Full variable domain (remainder filled in from reference TRBV7-2 and TRBJ2-2): GAGVSQSPSNKVTEKGKDVELRCDPISGHTALYWYRQSLGQGLEFLIYFQGNSAPDKSGLPSDRFSAERTGGSVSTLTIQRTQQEDSAVYLCASSQLPSGRAGTGELFFGEGSRLTVL.

This chain links TRBV11-1 with TRBJ1-6; D not certain. In germline, CDR1 is SGHAT, CDR2 FQDESV (reference sequence). With 1 base removed from V and 8 bases from J, the gap between germline ends came to 12 bases. This CDR3 has 15 residues. CDR3 sequence reads: CASSLGLNWDSPLHF. In DNA form, the CDR3 reads TGTGCCAGCAGCTTAGGACTGAATTGGGATTCACCCCTCCACTTT.

This chain connects TRBV4-1 to TRBJ1-6; D gene ambiguous. Per the germline V gene, CDR1 is MGHRA and CDR2 is YSYEKL. The ends were cut back, 0 bases at V and 7 bases at J, with 13 bases in the middle. The CDR3 runs to 16 residues. The CDR3 bases are TGCGCCAGCAGCCAAGAGCCGAGAGGATCAAATTCACCCCTCCACTTT. Translated, it gives CASSQEPRGSNSPLHF.

J is TRBJ2-1 and V is TRBV6-5, with 8 bases aligning to TRBD1. This CDR3 spans 14 amino acids. J lost 6 bases, V lost 3 bases, and 4 bases had no gene match. Germline lookup yields CDR1 MNHEY and CDR2 SVGAGI. The CDR3 sequence is CASSYHRGANEQFF. CDR3 DNA sequence: TGTGCCAGCAGTTATCACAGGGGGGCCAATGAGCAGTTCTTC.

The chain joins TRBV7-9 to TRBJ1-1; D is perhaps TRBD1 (6 bases). Germline V gene lookup returns CDR1 SEHNR and CDR2 FQNEAQ (reference sequence). Trimming shortened V by 5 bases and J by 5 bases, and 21 bases separated the two germline ends. There are 16 residues in the CDR3. The DNA of the CDR3 is TGTGCCAGCAGCCCTCTTTCGGGGGCAGGGCGGACTGAAGCTTTCTTT. Translated: CASSPLSGAGRTEAFF.

This rearrangement joins TRBV6-5 to TRBJ2-2; 7 nucleotides agree with TRBD1. V lost 6 bases, J lost 5 bases, and 6 bases stayed unmatched. This CDR3 region has 14 residues. Germline assignment: CDR1 MNHEY and CDR2 SVGAGI. This CDR3 reads CASRKTGMTGELFF. DNA for the CDR3: TGTGCCAGCAGAAAGACAGGGATGACCGGGGAGCTGTTTTTT.

V and J are TRBV4-1 and TRBJ2-5; TRBD2 matches at 7 bases. The closer fit of TRBJ2-7 to the DNA end suggests the J call may be wrong. Germline V lookup: CDR1 MGHRA, CDR2 YSYEKL. This CDR3 is 15 amino acids long. The DNA for the CDR3 is TGCGCCAGCAGCCAAGAGGCGACTAGCAACTACGAGCAGTACTTC. It yields the protein CASSQEATSNYEQYF.